This TCR beta chain appears in the sequencing data of a study of Graves' ophthalmopathy and Graves' hyperthyroidism. Study-level background: Hyperthyroidism is called stable when no ophthalmopathy develops within 18 months of follow-up.

The V end was cut by 5 bases, the J end by 2 bases, with 19 bases between. The CDR3 runs to 16 residues. Germline V gives CDR1 MNHNY, CDR2 SVGAGI (reference sequence). Hyperthyroidism patients, aged 18 to 65, were newly diagnosed, under 2 months' duration. As the template, RNA transcripts were used to amplify TCR beta CDR3 regions. Following a first-round RT-PCR that used HTBI primers, a second-round multiplex PCR was carried out. TCRdb re-derived calls from the multiplex PCR reads in MiXCR, one entry per CDR3 protein. The sample comprises around 1.1 million distinct CDR3 sequences, less than 45% of which are singletons, and approximately 10% rests with the top ten. Findings and limits, study-wide: Using a 13-signature model, the authors split ophthalmopathy from stable hyperthyroidism, with approximately 88% sensitivity and around 76% specificity. The model's ophthalmopathy progression predictions had approximately 71% sensitivity and about 72% specificity.

As regards this clonotype: The antigen is not known.

Material for sequencing was peripheral blood or thyroid tissue (not recorded which). The sequence was collected from an adult man with Graves' hyperthyroidism. The chain combines TRBV6-6 with TRBJ2-7; maybe TRBD1 (5 bases). The CDR3 loop is CASSPSDGHWAYEQYF. CDR3 DNA sequence: TGTGCCAGCAGTCCCAGTGATGGACACTGGGCCTACGAGCAGTACTTC.